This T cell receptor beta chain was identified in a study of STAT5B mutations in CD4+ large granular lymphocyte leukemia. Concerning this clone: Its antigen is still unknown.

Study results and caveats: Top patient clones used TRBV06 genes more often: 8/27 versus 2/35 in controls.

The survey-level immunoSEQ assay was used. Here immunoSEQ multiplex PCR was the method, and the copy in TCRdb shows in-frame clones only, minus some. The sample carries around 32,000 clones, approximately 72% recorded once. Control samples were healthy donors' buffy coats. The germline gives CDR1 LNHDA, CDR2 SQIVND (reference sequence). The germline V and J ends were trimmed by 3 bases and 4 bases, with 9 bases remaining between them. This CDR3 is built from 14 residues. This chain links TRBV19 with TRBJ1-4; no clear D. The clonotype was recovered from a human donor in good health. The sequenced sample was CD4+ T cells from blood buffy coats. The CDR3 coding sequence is TGTGCCAGTAGTATTTGGGGTTTTAATGAAAAACTGTTTTTT. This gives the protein CASSIWGFNEKLFF.